This T cell receptor beta chain comes out of a study of T cells after yellow fever vaccination (dated by TCRdb to about 2019). In the study overall: The SMART-Seq v4 Ultra Low Input RNA kit was used to prepare libraries from fractions with low cell numbers. To follow T-cell clones before and after both primary and booster YFV17D yellow fever vaccination, bulk TCR alpha and beta repertoires underwent longitudinal sequencing. Two healthy male donors, one aged 18 to 30 and one aged 30 to 40 years, made up the cohort. Bulk PBMC replicates and cell subsets were isolated from blood drawn at multiple timepoints before and after both primary and secondary immunization.

TCR cDNA was synthesized by 5'RACE template switching, through which a universal primer site and unique molecular identifiers were introduced. Priming for cDNA synthesis came from both the TCR alpha and TCR beta constant segments. Library amplification involved two PCR steps, and the second step added sample barcodes and sequencing adapters. Sequencing of libraries was done on Illumina HiSeq 2500 (2x100 bp) or NovaSeq (2x150 bp). In the paper's pipeline: MIGEC handled demultiplexing of reads and collapsing into UMI consensus sequences, while MiXCR performed V(D)J alignment. Vaccine-responding clonotypes were identified with edgeR using replicate PBMC samples, with FDR below 0.01 and a log2 fold change above 5 up to day 15 being required. Each bulk clonotype was labeled CD4 or CD8 based on which sequenced repertoire, CD4 or CD8, contained the clonotype at higher abundance. TCRdb took the public reads, trimmed them with fastp at Q25, ran MiXCR for clone calling and kept in-frame beta chains. Under each unique CDR3 protein, matching rows form one entry showing the most common genes and DNA. The V and J calls shown here were made by TCRdb, not taken from the authors' results. This sample lists 150,000 to 200,000 distinct CDR3 sequences; 6% to 7.5% were detected once. The ten largest make up more than 2% of the sample.

Interpreted using the paper, the treatment or condition label stands for: live attenuated yellow fever vaccine strain. PBMCs were isolated from peripheral blood using a standard Ficoll-Paque protocol. Dynabeads CD4 and CD8 positive selection kits were used to isolate CD4 and CD8 T-cell fractions. RNA was extracted with TriZol from bulk PBMCs, CD4 and CD8 fractions, and dextramer-positive and dextramer-negative fractions. This clonotype occurred a few times. Its specific antigen is unknown. No base-level quality is on record; no much larger clone is a single base apart. Results the study describes overall, beyond this receptor: The study included only a couple of donors, which limits how far the findings can be generalized. A small share of clonotypes was detected in both CD4 and CD8 compartments, with the overlap likely arising from convergent recombination. After the booster, most of the clones that had expanded following primary vaccination were detected again (roughly 96% of CD4 and around nine tenths of CD8), which suggests that memory was broadly maintained. Compared with the primary T-cell response, the secondary T-cell response was faster but weaker, reaching its peak on day 5 rather than on day 15. Computational filtering was needed because FACS-sorted repertoires could contain abundant contaminating clonotypes from the bulk population.

From the cysteine up to the phenylalanine, the CDR3 has a length of 15 residues. CDR3 DNA only is kept here, 45 bases in frame from base 1. V is clipped by 4 bases and J by 1 base, and the sequence between their germline boundaries is 11 bases long. From the germline V gene, CDR1 is MGHRA and CDR2 is YSYEKL. The sequence came from a man younger than 30 who received the YFV17D yellow fever vaccine. The sample consisted of CD4+ T cells sorted from PBMCs, taken 5 days after the first yellow fever vaccination. The chain couples TRBV4-1 to TRBJ2-1; TRBD2 is a weak D gene call, 6 bases matching. The base sequence is TGCGCCAGCAGCCGAGGGGAGGTTTCCTACAATGAGCAGTTCTTC. It translates to CASSRGEVSYNEQFF.